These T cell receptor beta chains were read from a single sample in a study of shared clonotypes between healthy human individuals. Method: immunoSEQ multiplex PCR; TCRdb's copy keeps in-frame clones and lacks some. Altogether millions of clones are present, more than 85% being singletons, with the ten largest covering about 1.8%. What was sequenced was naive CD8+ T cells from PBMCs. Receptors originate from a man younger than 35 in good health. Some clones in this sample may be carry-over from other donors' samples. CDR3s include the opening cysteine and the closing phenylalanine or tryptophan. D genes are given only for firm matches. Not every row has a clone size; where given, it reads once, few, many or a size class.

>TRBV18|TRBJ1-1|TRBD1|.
CASSPQGQLNTEAFF
TGTGCCAGCTCACCTCAGGGACAGTTGAACACTGAAGCTTTCTTT
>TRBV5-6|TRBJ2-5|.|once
CASSLSSAYQETQYF
TGTGCCAGCAGCTTGAGTTCGGCGTACCAAGAGACCCAGTACTTC
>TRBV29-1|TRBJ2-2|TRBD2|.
CSVGLGGSFTGELFF
TGCAGCGTTGGGTTGGGCGGGAGCTTCACCGGGGAGCTGTTTTTT
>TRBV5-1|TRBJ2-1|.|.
CASSLGQTILDYNEQFF
TGCGCCAGCAGCTTGGGACAGACAATCTTGGACTACAATGAGCAGTTCTTC
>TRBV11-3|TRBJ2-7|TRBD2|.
CASSLTPVFLAGAYEQYF
TGTGCCAGCAGCTTGACCCCCGTATTCCTAGCGGGGGCCTACGAGCAGTACTTC
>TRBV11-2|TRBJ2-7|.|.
CASSLGRGGLYEQYF
TGTGCCAGCAGCCTGGGCAGGGGAGGACTCTACGAGCAGTACTTC
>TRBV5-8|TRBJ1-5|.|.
CASSLRRGADLSNQPQHF
TGTGCCAGCAGCTTGAGGAGGGGGGCAGACTTGAGCAATCAGCCCCAGCATTTT
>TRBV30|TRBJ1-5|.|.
CAWSDGVLPNQPQHF
TGTGCCTGGAGTGATGGTGTCCTCCCCAATCAGCCCCAGCATTTT
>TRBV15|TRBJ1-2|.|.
CATSSESLSPYGYTF
TGTGCCACCAGCTCCGAAAGCTTAAGTCCCTATGGCTACACCTTC
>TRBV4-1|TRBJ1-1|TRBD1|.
CASSQASGGMNTEAFF
TGCGCCAGCAGCCAAGCCTCAGGGGGCATGAACACTGAAGCTTTCTTT
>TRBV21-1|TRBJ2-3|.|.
CASRNRKEDTQYF
TGTGCCAGCAGAAACAGGAAAGAGGATACGCAGTATTTT
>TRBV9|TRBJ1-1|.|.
CASSVGSWGVAFF
TGTGCCAGCAGCGTAGGGTCGTGGGGAGTAGCTTTCTTT
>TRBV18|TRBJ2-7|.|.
CASSPTGIPSYEQYF
TGTGCCAGCTCACCCACAGGGATCCCCTCCTACGAGCAGTACTTC
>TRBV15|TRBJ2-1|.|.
CATSGKVYNEQFF
TGTGCCACCAGCGGAAAGGTTTACAATGAGCAGTTCTTC
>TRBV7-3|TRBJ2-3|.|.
CASSLVGGQSDTQYF
TGTGCCAGCAGCTTAGTCGGGGGCCAGTCCGATACGCAGTATTTT
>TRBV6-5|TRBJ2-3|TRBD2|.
CASSSLLAGLGDTQYF
TGTGCCAGCAGTTCTCTGCTAGCGGGCCTTGGGGATACGCAGTATTTT
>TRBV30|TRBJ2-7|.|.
CAWSLGLAYEQYF
TGTGCCTGGAGTCTGGGTCTCGCCTACGAGCAGTACTTC
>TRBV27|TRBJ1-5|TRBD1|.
CASSMTGDQPQHF
TGTGCCAGCAGTATGACAGGGGACCAGCCCCAGCATTTT
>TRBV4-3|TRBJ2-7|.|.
CASSQVTGTSYEQYF
TGCGCCAGCAGCCAAGTGACAGGGACTTCCTACGAGCAGTACTTC
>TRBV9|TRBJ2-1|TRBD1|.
CASSGRTGDPYNEQFF
TGTGCCAGCAGCGGGAGGACAGGGGACCCCTACAATGAGCAGTTCTTC
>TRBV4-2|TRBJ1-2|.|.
CASSKASEGTNYGYTF
TGTGCCAGCAGCAAAGCCAGTGAGGGGACGAACTATGGCTACACCTTC
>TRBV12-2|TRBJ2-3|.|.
CASRLRLAGSGEADTQYF
TGTGCAAGTCGCTTGCGGCTAGCGGGGTCCGGGGAGGCAGATACGCAGTATTTT
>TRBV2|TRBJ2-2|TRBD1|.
CASSHRDRDTGELFF
TGTGCCAGCAGCCACCGGGACAGGGACACCGGGGAGCTGTTTTTT
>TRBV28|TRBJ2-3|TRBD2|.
CASSPLADTDTQYF
TGTGCCAGCAGTCCTCTAGCGGACACAGATACGCAGTATTTT
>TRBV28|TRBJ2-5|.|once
CASSAGGGETQYF
TGTGCCAGCAGTGCAGGGGGAGGGGAGACCCAGTACTTC
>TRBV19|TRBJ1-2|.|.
CAAREVPGYGYTF
TGTGCCGCCAGGGAGGTACCCGGCTATGGCTACACCTTC
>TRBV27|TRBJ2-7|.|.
CASSLAWDAYEQYF
TGTGCCAGCAGTTTAGCCTGGGATGCCTACGAGCAGTACTTC
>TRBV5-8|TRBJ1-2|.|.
CASILGVPFEYGYTF
TGTGCCAGCATTCTCGGGGTCCCCTTTGAATATGGCTACACCTTC
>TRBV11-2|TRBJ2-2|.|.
CASSLGRSFGTGELFF
TGTGCCAGCAGCTTAGGCCGGTCCTTCGGAACCGGGGAGCTGTTTTTT
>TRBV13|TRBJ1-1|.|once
CASSSEGTYEAFF
TGTGCCAGCAGCTCCGAGGGAACATATGAAGCTTTCTTT
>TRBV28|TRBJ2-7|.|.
CASTPSWGSYEQYF
TGTGCCAGCACTCCATCCTGGGGGTCGTACGAGCAGTACTTC
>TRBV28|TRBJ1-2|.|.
CATSPPRDNLNYGYTF
TGTGCCACCTCCCCTCCAAGGGACAATCTTAACTATGGCTACACCTTC
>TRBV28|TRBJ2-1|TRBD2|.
CASIYEREGGNEQFF
TGTGCCAGCATCTACGAGCGGGAGGGAGGCAATGAGCAGTTCTTC
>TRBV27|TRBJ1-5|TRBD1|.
CASSQTGFGNQPQHF
TGTGCCAGCAGTCAGACAGGGTTTGGCAATCAGCCCCAGCATTTT
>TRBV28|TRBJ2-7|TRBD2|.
CASRGTSGNPYEQYF
TGTGCCAGCAGGGGGACTAGCGGAAACCCCTACGAGCAGTACTTC
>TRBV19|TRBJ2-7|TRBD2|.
CASSIESGLAGGPSYEQYF
TGTGCCAGTAGTATAGAATCCGGACTAGCGGGAGGACCCTCCTACGAGCAGTACTTC
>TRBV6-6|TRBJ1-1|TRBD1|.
CASSLDRDTEAFF
TGTGCCAGCAGTCTCGACAGGGACACTGAAGCTTTCTTT
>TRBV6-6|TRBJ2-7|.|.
CASSYSTAEQYF
TGTGCCAGCAGTTACTCGACGGCCGAGCAGTACTTC
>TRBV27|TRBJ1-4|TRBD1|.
CASSLMKTGSEKLFF
TGTGCCAGCAGTCTCATGAAGACAGGGTCGGAAAAACTGTTTTTT